This TCR beta chain was retrieved from a study of blood T cell repertoires in COVID-19. Only in-frame clones appear in the TCRdb table, and some are missing; sequencing was by immunoSEQ multiplex PCR. This repertoire shows about 370,000 clones, over 75% found once; its top ten account for about 1%. CDR1 SNHLY and CDR2 FYNNEI come from the germline V gene. The CDR3 spans 13 residues. Trimming took 11 bases from V and 2 from J; bases not matched to a gene: 5. The sequence derives from a man aged 18 to 30 who had recovered from COVID-19. This rearrangement joins TRBV2 to TRBJ2-5; TRBD2 agrees at 10 bases. Source material: PBMCs or T cells enriched from blood (not recorded which). CDR3 DNA sequence: TGTGCCTGTCCAGCGGGGGGGCAAGAGACCCAGTACTTC. Residues: CACPAGGQETQYF.